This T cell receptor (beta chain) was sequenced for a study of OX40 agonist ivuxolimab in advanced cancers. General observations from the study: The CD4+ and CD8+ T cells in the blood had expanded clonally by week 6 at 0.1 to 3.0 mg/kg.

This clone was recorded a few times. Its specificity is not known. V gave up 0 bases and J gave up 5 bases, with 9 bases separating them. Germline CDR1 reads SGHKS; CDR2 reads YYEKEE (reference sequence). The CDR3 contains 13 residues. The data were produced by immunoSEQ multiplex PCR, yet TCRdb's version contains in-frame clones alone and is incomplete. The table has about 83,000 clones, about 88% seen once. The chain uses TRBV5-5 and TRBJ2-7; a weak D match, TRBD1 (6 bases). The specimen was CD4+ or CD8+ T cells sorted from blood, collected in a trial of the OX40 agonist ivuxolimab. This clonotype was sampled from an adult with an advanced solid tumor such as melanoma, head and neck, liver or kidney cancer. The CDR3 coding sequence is TGTGCCAGCAGCTTGGTAGGGGGAAACGAGCAGTACTTC. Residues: CASSLVGGNEQYF.